This T cell receptor (beta chain) was captured in a study of shared clonotypes between healthy human individuals. Of note for this clone: Other DNA sequences of this sample code for an identical CDR3.

There are 13 residues in the CDR3. V gave up 5 bases and J gave up 7 bases; unmatched junction bases: 4. Germline loops: CDR1 SGHTA, CDR2 FQGNSA. The table came from immunoSEQ multiplex PCR; TCRdb's copy has only in-frame clones and leaves some out. Of some 1,100,000 clones listed, around 82% were seen once; the top ten hold 0.5% to 0.6%. The chain links TRBV7-2 to TRBJ1-5; TRBD1 aligns across 8 bases. Source material: memory CD4+ T cells from PBMCs. Subset here: CD45RA-negative fraction. The TCR comes from a man between 18 and 29 years old in good health. Some clones in this sample may be carry-over from other donors' samples. CDR3 residues: CASSPDRGQPQHF. The CDR3 DNA follows: TGTGCCAGCAGCCCTGACAGGGGACAGCCCCAGCATTTT.